This T cell receptor (beta chain) was captured in a study of identical twins (dated by TCRdb to about 2016). For the study in its entirety: To test whether fetal clonotypes persist, the study used deep sequencing on TCR alpha and beta repertoires from monozygotic twins, unrelated adults of various ages, and cord blood. Replicate twin experiments were performed at different times using different library preparation protocols to rule out contamination. Study-level results and caveats: The excess sharing between twins in beta out-of-frame sequences was weaker because fewer shared sequences reduced the signal-to-noise ratio. Abundant cord blood beta clonotypes carried fewer insertions; young adult naive repertoires showed a weaker similar trend, while memory repertoires showed none. Compared with coincidental sharing between unrelated individuals, out-of-frame TCR alpha sequences shared between twins showed an excess of sequences with low generation probability. Because the same donors could not be followed over many years, the conclusions depended on cross-sectional statistical analysis. Zero-insertion analyses could be partly confounded by invariant T cells such as MAIT and iNKT, though diverse VJ usage argued against such confounding for most clonotypes. Out-of-frame TCR alpha sharing in monozygotic twins was systematically underestimated by recombination models, whereas sharing between unrelated individuals was in agreement with the recombination models.

Every donor in the study was a healthy Caucasian. Three pairs of female monozygotic twins, all aged roughly 18 to 29 years, made up the twin cohort. RNA for TCR libraries was isolated from peripheral blood mononuclear cells. This clonotype has only a few counts. Its recognized antigen is unknown. No much larger clonotype is one base removed from it; base qualities were not supplied. Preparation of the library involved 5' RACE. TCRdb lists the instrument as Illumina HiSeq 2000. Template switching added a universal primer binding site, and the final cDNA carried a unique molecular identifier that allowed TCR cDNA molecules to be counted accurately. Specific primers in the conserved constant-segment region were used to synthesize first-strand cDNA for TCR alpha and beta chains. To control for contamination, every cDNA library carried two barcodes: a SMART-Mk sample barcode plus Illumina barcodes. Two successive PCR steps introduced TruSeq adapter sequences along with Illumina sample barcodes. TCR alpha and beta cDNA libraries were sequenced on the Illumina HiSeq platform with custom primers. The study's own analysis went as follows. Unique molecular identifiers were extracted from raw reads with MiGEC, and CDR3 positions were determined with MiXCR. For each individual, recombination models were inferred using an EM algorithm with the repgenHMM and IGoR tools. The tcR package in R was used for shared clonotype analysis, with sharing normalized by the product of cloneset sizes. To study raw recombination without the effects of thymic and clonal selection, out-of-frame nonproductive sequences were analyzed. The raw public reads went through TCRdb reprocessing: fastp at Q25, MiXCR clone calling, in-frame beta chains kept. Entries that share a CDR3 protein sequence are merged under the most common genes and DNA. Here the V and J calls rest on TCRdb's processing, not on the authors' analysis. The sample records hundreds of thousands of distinct CDR3 sequences, roughly 20% of which are singletons. The ten largest clones capture about 12% of the sample.

The same data also contributed to another study, on T cells expressing NK-cell markers. In that second paper, the authors write: Fewer than ten donors provided sorted CD3+CD56+NKG2C+, CD3+CD56+NKG2C- and CD3+CD56-NKG2C+ T-cell subsets, whose TCR beta-chain repertoires were profiled. Among the eight sequenced donors, seven were HCMV-seropositive and one was HCMV-seronegative. To restrict sorting to alphabetaTCR-expressing T cells, an anti-gammadeltaTCR antibody was added in several experiments. In over 5 donors, the dominant CD3+CD56+NKG2C+ clonotypes were among the top 10 CD8+ clonotypes and accounted for roughly 1.0-8% of CD8+ T cells. Those dominant clonotypes were again the most abundant among CD3+CD56-NKG2C+ cells in a few donors, at roughly 25-60.1%. Whether the expanded NKG2C-expressing T cell clones were specific for HCMV antigens remained unclear. All eight donors whose samples were sequenced were randomly selected healthy volunteers, three of them men and five women. HCMV serostatus was determined by detecting HCMV-specific IgG in serum with a commercial ELISA kit. For five to seven donors, bulk peripheral blood T-cell repertoires were also sequenced from unsorted PBMC. MIGEC was used to demultiplex reads and group reads by UMI, and MiTCR was used to assemble and quantify clonotypes. To exclude erroneous sequences, only TCR cDNA sequences supported by at least two reads were retained. The tcR package was used for downstream repertoire analysis, and clonotypes were matched between fractions using CDR3 nucleotide sequence together with V segment. VDJmatch was used to annotate antigen specificity against VDJdb, with one amino acid substitution in CDR3 permitted.

This receptor was obtained from a woman aged 18-29 years in good health. Sequencing was performed on PBMCs.

CDR3 sequence: CATSRPKTSGSFNEQFF. Read as DNA, the sequence is TGTGCCACCAGCAGACCAAAGACTAGCGGGAGTTTCAATGAGCAGTTCTTC. The V and J genes are TRBV15 and TRBJ2-1; 12 bases in between match TRBD2. Unmatched junction bases come to 8, with V trimmed by 2 bases and J by 6 bases. Measured from the cysteine to the phenylalanine, the CDR3 is 17 residues long. Just the 51-base CDR3 DNA is kept, in frame starting at base 1. The germline V gene (reference sequence) provides CDR1 LNHNV and CDR2 YYDKDF.